This T cell receptor beta chain was documented in a study of cytomegalovirus exposure and HLA in healthy donors (dated by TCRdb to about 2017). Study-level background: An earlier analysis of 587 of the donors reported approximately 280 Gb of sequence data and 117 million unique TCR beta sequences obtained from some 200 million T cells. Roughly 310 gigabases of sequencing data and tens of millions of unique TCR sequences were included in an early release covering roughly 600 HLA-typed donors. Among the 398 genotyped donors, about 83% belonged to the genetic ancestry cluster associated with self-reported Caucasian donors. The study aimed to test whether cataloging public T cell receptors could reveal signatures of past pathogen exposure. The study used immunosequencing to profile the T cell repertoires of 600 to 850 subjects and linked those repertoires to cytomegalovirus serostatus. Besides the first cohort of around 700 subjects, a separate validation cohort made up of 120 different subjects was used. To predict cytomegalovirus infection status, the study combined high-throughput TCR immunosequencing, statistical association of individual TCRs with disease status, and machine learning. To study patterns of TCR occurrence, a later analysis re-analyzed previously published TCR beta repertoires from 666 donors and added high-resolution HLA genotyping. Rather than drawing on any new phenotypic data, the later analysis identified candidate immune exposures from TCR beta sequences and the way those sequences occurred across donors. In an earlier analysis of around 540 of the donors, high-throughput TCR beta sequencing was used to judge whether each TCR beta V gene segment behaved as functional or pseudogenic. Alongside the repertoire data, information on donor age, sex, ethnicity and CMV serostatus was compiled. Genome-wide SNP genotypes for about 60% of the roughly 700 donors were used in a later genetic analysis, which treated that subset as a discovery cohort. All discovery cohort repertoires had been generated on a single sequencing platform. Both class I and class II loci were covered by HLA typing, at four-digit resolution. The number of typed donors differed by locus: about 620-640 for A, B, C, DRB1 and DQB1; approximately 530 for DQA1; some 590 for DPA1; and 450 to 480 for DPB1. Four or five DR-DQ haplotypes were treated as single units for association and clustering because of strong linkage in the cohort. On average, 235,054 unique TCR beta nucleotide sequences were sequenced per donor among some 430 genotyped donors of the cohort, with roughly 18% of those sequences being non-productive. Study-wide conclusions, independent of this receptor: Roughly 15 rarely observed V segments, including chromosome 9 orphons, were excluded from the earlier analysis of 550 to 700 of the donors because counts were too low. Because the 87-base-pair reads could not distinguish some IMGT-functional V segments, including TRBV6-2 and TRBV6-3, those segments were excluded. In a later genetic analysis, fewer N-insertions in productive TCRs were reported among donors in an Asian-associated ancestry cluster than the approximately 670-donor mean. Cytomegalovirus status was reported to be diagnosed by the classifier with high specificity and sensitivity in both the original and validation cohorts. The only immune exposure information available for the cohort was CMV serostatus. While some public TCRs were present in many individuals, most TCR sequences turned up only very rarely across donors. When HLA alleles, especially DR and DQ, strongly co-occurred, TCR associations were difficult to assign to individual alleles. Because HLA typing was unavailable for some donors at each locus, only the typed subset was used in association tests. Linkage disequilibrium might explain the correlated functional status among segregating V segments, but an unknown experimental factor could not be ruled out. A group of highly shared sequence variants was considered likely to be a technical artifact of the sequencing pipeline. A further reported finding was that TCR beta sequences accurately predicted the HLA-A and HLA-B alleles for most subjects in the first cohort. According to a later analysis, most CMV-associated TCR beta chains appeared to be HLA-restricted, and the HLA associations seemed to be driven largely by CMV exposure. In an earlier analysis of approximately 590 of the donors, most TCR beta V segments appeared in productive rearrangements about 87% or about 30% of the time, broadly matching IMGT annotations. In a later analysis, over 15,000 TCR beta sequences were associated with specific HLA alleles at a false discovery rate of 0.05. In a later analysis, HLA-associated TCR beta chains were found to be more clonally expanded and to have lower generation probabilities than equally common non-associated chains. Only TCR beta chains were sequenced in this cohort, and the absence of alpha or paired-chain data limited detectable features. The presence/absence analyses assumed that sequencing depth was roughly uniform across donors, and that assumption may not be true. An association between a missense DCLRE1C variant and V-gene and J-gene trimming of TCR beta chains was found in a later genetic analysis and replicated in an independent cohort. According to a later analysis, TCR association rates differed among HLA loci, with DRB1 alleles showing the most associated TCRs and HLA-C alleles showing the fewest. The authors suggested that the approach could potentially be extended to other disease states and immunological phenotypes. Three of the identified cytomegalovirus-associated TCR beta chains were confirmed in vitro to be specific for cytomegalovirus antigens. Several of the top co-occurrence clusters appeared to be linked to parvovirus B19, influenza, CMV and Epstein-Barr virus, according to a later analysis. The study gave a list of over 150 TCR beta chains associated with cytomegalovirus.

This clone turned up a few times. The specificity of this receptor is unknown. Per-base quality was not reported, and no clone a single base away is much larger than it. The library was prepared using the immunoSEQ multiplex PCR assay. For the multiplex PCR, a mixture combining 60 forward primers for TCR Vbeta segments and 13 reverse primers for TCR Jbeta segments was used. Amplification of the CDR3 region of rearranged TCR beta genes was performed with a multiplex PCR assay on genomic DNA. Amplified TCR beta libraries were sequenced as 87-base-pair reads on the Illumina HiSeq System. Under the source paper's analysis protocol: A later analysis tallied roughly 78 million unique TCR beta chains across the 550 to 850 repertoires, and some 10 million of those chains were shared by two or more donors. To remove PCR and sequencing errors, raw reads were error-corrected and collapsed into unique sequences using a nearest-neighbor algorithm that merged closely related sequences. V, D and J gene segments were assigned by aligning CDR3 sequences to IMGT reference sequences. For a sequence to be retained, a match of at least six nucleotides was required to both a V gene segment and a J gene segment. A rearrangement counted as productive if the CDR3 had no stop codons and remained in frame with V and J, and every other rearrangement counted as non-productive. Following IMGT convention, CDR3 was defined as the stretch from the second conserved V-encoded cysteine to the conserved J-encoded phenylalanine. Sequences without an unambiguous match to a single V gene segment were excluded from the earlier analysis of about 600 of the donors. An earlier analysis of several hundred of the donors called V segments functional above 56.7% productive rearrangements and segregating when the between-donor standard deviation exceeded 5%. A statistical classification framework was built to diagnose cytomegalovirus status from the catalog of TCR beta chain sequences. V and J gene assignment, in a later analysis, came from comparing TCR nucleotide sequences with IMGT/GENE-DB human TR gene sequences. The TCRdist pipeline was used in a later analysis to assign CDR3 sequences and most-parsimonious VDJ recombination scenarios. A later analysis defined each TCR beta chain by its CDR3 amino acid sequence plus V-gene family, and excluded reads lacking a unique V-gene family. A later analysis removed 550 to 700 highly shared, low-generation-probability nucleotide sequences to deal with suspected cross-contamination and a sequencing artifact. In a later analysis, a clonal expansion index for each public chain was calculated from normalized within-repertoire ranks of inferred template counts. In a later analysis, generation probabilities were computed with a VDJ recombination model fitted to out-of-frame rearrangements, and the resulting probabilities were checked against IGoR. Hypergeometric tests were used in a later analysis to score TCR-TCR, TCR-HLA and TCR-CMV co-occurrence, with a repertoire-size bias correction applied to the TCR pairs. In a later analysis, false discovery rates were estimated by permuting HLA or CMV assignments 20 times. In a later analysis, co-occurring TCRs were grouped using DBSCAN, with TCRdist sequence similarity added in when clustering inside HLA-allele-positive subsets. For co-occurrence clustering, repertoires with fewer than 30,000 or more than 120,000 public chains were excluded, along with about five repertoires with anomalous nucleotide sharing. TCRdb re-hosts the immuneACCESS table, in-frame sequences only. Its copies lack some clones; in the studies checked, an unresolved V gene accounts for under half of them, and the cause for the rest is not known. V and J calls and clone size are those listed in that table; D and trimming were worked out from the DNA. The sample table contains 95,000 to 130,000 clones; only one count was recorded for 60% to 70% of them. The ten largest clones add up to just under 9.5% of the sample.

The cohort comprised under 700 healthy bone marrow donors. Cohort members were all nominally healthy when sampled, although unrecorded immune exposures were likely present. The donor tested CMV seropositive and was one of the 289 seropositive cohort members. A peripheral blood sample was provided by each donor, and peripheral blood mononuclear cells were used for TCR beta sequencing. The Qiagen DNeasy Blood Extraction Kit was used to extract genomic DNA from the blood cell samples. V is cut by 3 bases and J by 2 bases, and the space between the germline ends is 10 bases. Including the terminal cysteine and phenylalanine, the CDR3 comprises 14 residues. Of all the DNA, just the CDR3 is kept, 42 bases in frame from base 1. According to the germline V gene, CDR1 reads SGHRS and CDR2 reads YFSETQ.

The sequence links TRBV5-1 to TRBJ2-3; the D gene is perhaps TRBD2, from 5 matching bases. The sample taken for sequencing was PBMCs. The receptor was isolated from a woman aged 40-49 years in good health and CMV-seropositive. The CDR3 region: CASSSTAATDTQYF. The DNA sequence reads TGCGCCAGCAGCTCCACAGCGGCCACAGATACGCAGTATTTT.